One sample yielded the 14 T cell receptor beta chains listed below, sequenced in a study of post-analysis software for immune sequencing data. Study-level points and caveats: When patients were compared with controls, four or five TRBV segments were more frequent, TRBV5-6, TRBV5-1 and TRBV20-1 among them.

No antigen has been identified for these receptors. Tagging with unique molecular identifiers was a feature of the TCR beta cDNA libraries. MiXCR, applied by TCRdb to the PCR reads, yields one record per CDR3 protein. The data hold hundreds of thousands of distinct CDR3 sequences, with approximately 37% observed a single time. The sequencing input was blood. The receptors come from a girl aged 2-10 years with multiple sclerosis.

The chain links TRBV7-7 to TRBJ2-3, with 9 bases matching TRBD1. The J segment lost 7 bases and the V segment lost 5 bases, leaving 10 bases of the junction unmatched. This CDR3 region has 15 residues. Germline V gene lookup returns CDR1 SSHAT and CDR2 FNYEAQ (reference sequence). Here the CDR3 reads CASSRTGDGRNTQYF. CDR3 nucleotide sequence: TGTGCCAGCAGCCGGACAGGGGATGGGCGCAATACGCAGTATTTT.

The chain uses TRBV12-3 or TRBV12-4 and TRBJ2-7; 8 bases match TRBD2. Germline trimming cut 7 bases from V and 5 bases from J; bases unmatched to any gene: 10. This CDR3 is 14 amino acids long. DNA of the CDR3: TGTGCCAGCACTTCACGGACTAGCACCAACGAGCAGTACTTC. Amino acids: CASTSRTSTNEQYF.

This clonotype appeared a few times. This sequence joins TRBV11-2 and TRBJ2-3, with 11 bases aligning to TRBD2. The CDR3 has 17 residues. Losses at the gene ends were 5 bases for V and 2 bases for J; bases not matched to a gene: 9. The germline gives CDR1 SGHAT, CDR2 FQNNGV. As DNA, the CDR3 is TGTGCCAGCAGCCCAATAACTAGCGGGGGTCACACAGATACGCAGTATTTT. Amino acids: CASSPITSGGHTDTQYF. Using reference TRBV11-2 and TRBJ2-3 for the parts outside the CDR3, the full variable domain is EAGVAQSPRYKIIEKRQSVAFWCNPISGHATLYWYQQILGQGPKLLIQFQNNGVVDDSQLPKDRFSAERLKGVDSTLKIQPAKLEDSAVYLCASSPITSGGHTDTQYFGPGTRLTVL.

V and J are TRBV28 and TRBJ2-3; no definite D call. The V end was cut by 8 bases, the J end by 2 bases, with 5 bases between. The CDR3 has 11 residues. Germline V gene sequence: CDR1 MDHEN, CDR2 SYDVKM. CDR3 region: CASRDTDTQYF. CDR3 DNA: TGTGCCAGCCGAGACACAGATACGCAGTATTTT.

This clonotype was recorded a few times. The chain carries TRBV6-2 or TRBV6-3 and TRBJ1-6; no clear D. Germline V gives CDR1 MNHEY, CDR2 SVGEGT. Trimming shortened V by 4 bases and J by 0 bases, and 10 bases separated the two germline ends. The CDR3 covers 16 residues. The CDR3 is CASSSRRSSYNSPLHF. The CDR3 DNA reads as TGTGCCAGCAGTTCCCGCCGGAGCTCCTATAATTCACCCCTCCACTTT.

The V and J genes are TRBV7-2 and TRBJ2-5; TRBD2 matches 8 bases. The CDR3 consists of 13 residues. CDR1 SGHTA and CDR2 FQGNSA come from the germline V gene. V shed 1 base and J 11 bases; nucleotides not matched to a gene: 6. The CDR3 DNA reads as TGTGCCAGCAGCTTAGGTAGCGGGACGGGGCAGTACTTC. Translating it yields CASSLGSGTGQYF.

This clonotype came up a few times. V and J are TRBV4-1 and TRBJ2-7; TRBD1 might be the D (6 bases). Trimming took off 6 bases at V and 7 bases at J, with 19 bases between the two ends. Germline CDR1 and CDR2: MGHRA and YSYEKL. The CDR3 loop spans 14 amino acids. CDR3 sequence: CASRMTGTIEEQYF. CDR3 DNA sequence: TGCGCCAGCAGGATGACCGGGACAATAGAAGAGCAGTACTTC.

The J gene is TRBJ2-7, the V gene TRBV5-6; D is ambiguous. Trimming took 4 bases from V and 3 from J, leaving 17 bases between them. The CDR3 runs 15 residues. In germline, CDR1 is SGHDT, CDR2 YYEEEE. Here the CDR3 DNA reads TGTGCCAGCAGCCCCCAGGCTGGGTCAGACTACGAGCAGTACTTC. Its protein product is CASSPQAGSDYEQYF.

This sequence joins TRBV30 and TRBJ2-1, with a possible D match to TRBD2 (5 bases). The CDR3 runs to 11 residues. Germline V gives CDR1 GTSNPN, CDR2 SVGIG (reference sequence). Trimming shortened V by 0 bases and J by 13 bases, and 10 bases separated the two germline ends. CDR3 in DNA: TGTGCCTGGAGTGTAGCGGAGACCCAGTTCTTC. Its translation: CAWSVAETQFF.

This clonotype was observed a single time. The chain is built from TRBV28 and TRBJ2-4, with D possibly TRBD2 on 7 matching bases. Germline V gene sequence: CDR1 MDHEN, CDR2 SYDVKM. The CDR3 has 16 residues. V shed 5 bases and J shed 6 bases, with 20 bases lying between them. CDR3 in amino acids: CASSQPRGGGLNIQYF. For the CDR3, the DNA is TGTGCCAGCAGTCAGCCCAGGGGAGGGGGTTTAAACATTCAGTACTTC.

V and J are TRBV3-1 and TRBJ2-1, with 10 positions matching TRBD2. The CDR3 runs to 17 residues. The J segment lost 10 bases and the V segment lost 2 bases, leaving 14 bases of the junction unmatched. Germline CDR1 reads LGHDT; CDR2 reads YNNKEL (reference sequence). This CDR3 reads CASSQNTGTSAHGEQFF. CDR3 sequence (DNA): TGTGCCAGCAGCCAAAACACCGGGACTAGCGCCCACGGGGAGCAGTTCTTC.

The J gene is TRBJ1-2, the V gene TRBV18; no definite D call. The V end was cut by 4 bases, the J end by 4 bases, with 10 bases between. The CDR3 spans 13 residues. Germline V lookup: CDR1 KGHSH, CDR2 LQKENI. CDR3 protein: CASSLRMGYGYTF. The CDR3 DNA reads TGTGCCAGCTCACTGAGAATGGGCTATGGCTACACCTTC.

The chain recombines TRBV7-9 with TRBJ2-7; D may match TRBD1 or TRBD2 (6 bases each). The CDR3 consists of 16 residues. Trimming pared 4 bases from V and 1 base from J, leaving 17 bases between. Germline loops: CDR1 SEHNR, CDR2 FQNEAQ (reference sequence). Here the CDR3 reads CASSSRSGEASYEQYF. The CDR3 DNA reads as TGTGCCAGCAGCTCGCGATCAGGGGAGGCGTCCTACGAGCAGTACTTC.

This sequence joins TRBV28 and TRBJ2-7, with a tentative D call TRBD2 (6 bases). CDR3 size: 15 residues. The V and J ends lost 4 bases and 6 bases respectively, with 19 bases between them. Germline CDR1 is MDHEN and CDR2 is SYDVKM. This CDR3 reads CASSSRRGAFSEQYF. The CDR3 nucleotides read TGTGCCAGCAGTTCTAGGCGGGGCGCGTTCTCCGAGCAGTACTTC.